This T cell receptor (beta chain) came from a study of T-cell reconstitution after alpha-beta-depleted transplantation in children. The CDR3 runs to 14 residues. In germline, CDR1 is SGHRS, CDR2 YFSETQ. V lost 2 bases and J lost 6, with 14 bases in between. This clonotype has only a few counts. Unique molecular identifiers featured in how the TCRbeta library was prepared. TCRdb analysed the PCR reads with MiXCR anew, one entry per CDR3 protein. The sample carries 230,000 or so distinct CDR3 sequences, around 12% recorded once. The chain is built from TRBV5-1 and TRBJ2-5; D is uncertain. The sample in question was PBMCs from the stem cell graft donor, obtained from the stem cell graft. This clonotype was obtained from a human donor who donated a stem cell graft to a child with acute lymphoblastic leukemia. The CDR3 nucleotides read TGCGCCAGCAGCTTAGACCTTGCCGTAAAGACCCAGTACTTC. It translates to CASSLDLAVKTQYF.